The 5 T cell receptor beta chains listed next were all sequenced from one sample in a study of read filtering for tumor transcriptome and immune sequencing. Molecular barcoded adaptors covering alpha/delta and beta/gamma chains were used on 400 ng RNA. TCRdb re-called the reads through MiXCR, storing one row per CDR3 protein. The sample carries about 86,000 distinct CDR3 sequences, roughly 12% recorded once. Sequencing was carried out using a population of CD138-negative cells sorted from bone marrow. The receptors originated from a donor aged 40 or over with multiple myeloma.

Many counts were recorded for this clonotype. For the CDR3, the DNA is TGTGCCAGCAGTCTGTCCCCGACAGGAGCTAATTCACCCCTCCACTTT. It encodes CASSLSPTGANSPLHF. The chain uses TRBV2 and TRBJ1-6; a weak D match, TRBD1 (6 bases). The germline V and J ends were trimmed by 5 bases and 6 bases, with 17 bases remaining between them. This CDR3 comprises 16 residues. The germline gives CDR1 SNHLY, CDR2 FYNNEI.

Many counts were recorded for this clonotype. This chain uses TRBV5-1 with TRBJ2-1; D possibly uses TRBD1 or TRBD2 (5 bases each). Germline CDR1 SGHRS, CDR2 YFSETQ. With 0 bases removed from V and 12 bases from J, the gap between germline ends came to 13 bases. The CDR3 covers 13 residues. CDR3 coding DNA: TGCGCCAGCAGCTTGGGTCCCAGGGACGGGCAGTTCTTC. This gives the protein CASSLGPRDGQFF.

This clonotype was seen a handful of times. This chain joins TRBV20-1 and TRBJ1-1, with 9 bases aligning to TRBD1. Per germline, CDR1 DFQATT and CDR2 SNEGSKA (reference sequence). V lost 3 bases and J lost 4; bases outside the gene matches: 6. The CDR3 has 14 amino acids. For the CDR3, the DNA is TGCAGTGCTAGGAGCGTGACAGGGGGCACTGAAGCTTTCTTT. Its translation is CSARSVTGGTEAFF.

At least ten counts were recorded for this clonotype. In DNA form, the CDR3 reads TGTGCCAGCAGCGTAGCTGGGATCACAGATACGCAGTATTTT. This translates into CASSVAGITDTQYF. This chain links TRBV9 with TRBJ2-3; D uncertain. Looked up from germline, CDR1 is SGDLS and CDR2 is YYNGEE. CDR3 length: 14 amino acids. The V gene lost 0 bases and the J gene lost 2 bases, with 7 bases spanning the gap. The entire variable domain, with the rest obtained from reference TRBV9 and TRBJ2-3, is as follows: DSGVTQTPKHLITATGQRVTLRCSPRSGDLSVYWYQQSLDQGLQFLIQYYNGEERAKGNILERFSAQQFPDLHSELNLSSLELGDSALYFCASSVAGITDTQYFGPGTRLTVL.

On this clonotype itself: An end of the junction differs from the germline gene, which may be a read error. CDR3 in DNA: TGTGCCAGCAGCTTAACGTGGACAGGGGGTTCCTATAATGAGCAGTTCTTC. This encodes CASSLTWTGGSYNEQFF. The genes are TRBV11-2 and TRBJ2-1; TRBD1 matches 10 bases. This CDR3 is 17 amino acids long. CDR1 and CDR2 (germline): SGHAT, FQNNGV.